The clone carrying this TCR beta chain was observed a handful of times. The time point was: sample taken at primary tumor resection. Tumor, nontumor lung or frozen PBMC supplied whole RNA that was sequenced unsorted. Samples were obtained from about 72 donors, all untreated early-stage non-small cell lung cancer patients. Each TCR cDNA molecule carried a unique molecular identifier. A single record per CDR3 protein comes from TCRdb applying MiXCR to the 5' RACE reads. The data contain about 50,000 distinct CDR3 sequences, around 7.6% of them singletons. This sample stems from a study of spatial heterogeneity in lung cancer. Study-level background: More beta-chain than alpha-chain sequences were consistently detected.

The origin of this receptor is a female donor with early-stage non-small cell lung cancer. Here the sequenced sample was PBMCs, taken at surgery.

CDR3 in DNA: TGTGCCAGCAGTGACGGGGTCTATGGCTACACCTTC. It codes for CASSDGVYGYTF. The chain is built from TRBV2 and TRBJ1-2, with D unclear. The CDR3 runs 12 residues. Germline values: CDR1 SNHLY, CDR2 FYNNEI. Trimming removed 3 bases from V and 4 bases from J, with 6 bases in between. Looking up the rest from reference TRBV2 and TRBJ1-2 gives the full variable domain: EPEVTQTPSHQVTQMGQEVILRCVPISNHLYFYWYRQILGQKVEFLVSFYNNEISEKSEIFDDQFSVERPDGSNFTLKIRSTKLEDSAMYFCASSDGVYGYTFGSGTRLTVV.